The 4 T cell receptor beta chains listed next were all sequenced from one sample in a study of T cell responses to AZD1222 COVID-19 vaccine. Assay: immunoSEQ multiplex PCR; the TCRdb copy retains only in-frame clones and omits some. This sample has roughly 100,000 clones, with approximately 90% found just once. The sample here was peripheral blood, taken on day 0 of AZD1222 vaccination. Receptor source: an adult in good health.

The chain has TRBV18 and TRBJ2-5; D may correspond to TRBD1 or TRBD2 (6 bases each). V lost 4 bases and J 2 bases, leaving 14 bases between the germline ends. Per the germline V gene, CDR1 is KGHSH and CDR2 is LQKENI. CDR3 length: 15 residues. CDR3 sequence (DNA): TGTGCCAGCTCACTCCTGGACAGCGGGCAAGAGACCCAGTACTTC. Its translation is CASSLLDSGQETQYF.

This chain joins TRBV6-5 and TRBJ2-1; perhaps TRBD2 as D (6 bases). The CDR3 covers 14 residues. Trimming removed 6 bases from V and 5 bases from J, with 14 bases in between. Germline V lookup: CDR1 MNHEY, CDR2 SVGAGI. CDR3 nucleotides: TGTGCCAGCAGACTGGCTAGCGATAACAATGAGCAGTTCTTC. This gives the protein CASRLASDNNEQFF.

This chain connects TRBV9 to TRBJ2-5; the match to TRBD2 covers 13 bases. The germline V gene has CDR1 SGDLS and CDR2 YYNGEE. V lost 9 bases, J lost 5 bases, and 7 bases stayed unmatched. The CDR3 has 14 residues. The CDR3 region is CATRLAGGEETQYF. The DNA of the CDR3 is TGTGCCACCCGACTAGCGGGAGGAGAGGAGACCCAGTACTTC.

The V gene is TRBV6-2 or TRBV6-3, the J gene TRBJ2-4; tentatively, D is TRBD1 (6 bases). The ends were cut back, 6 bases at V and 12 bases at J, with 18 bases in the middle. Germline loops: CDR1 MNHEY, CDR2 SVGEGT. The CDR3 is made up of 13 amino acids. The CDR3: CASSPTQQGPQYF. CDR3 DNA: TGTGCCAGCAGCCCAACCCAACAGGGCCCTCAGTACTTC.